This TCR beta chain was captured by sequencing in a study of T cell responses to AZD1222 COVID-19 vaccine (dated by TCRdb to about 2021). Study-level background: Because spike-specific TCR depth and breadth did not differ between the two schedules, AZD1222 recipients who got a second dose at roughly 4 weeks were pooled with those who got a second dose at roughly 12 weeks. TCR sequencing was performed for 230 to 250 trial participants, of whom approximately 200 were given two doses of AZD1222 and around 26 were given two doses of MenACWY control vaccine. Enrollment into the trials was organized by age into subgroups of 18-55, 56-69 and 70-plus years, and those subgroups contained roughly 150, 30 and 60 TCR-sequenced participants, respectively.

Looking up the germline V gene yields CDR1 SGHRS and CDR2 YFSETQ. The CDR3 holds 14 amino acids from the cysteine to the phenylalanine. Here the CDR3 DNA is all that survives: 42 bases in frame from base 1. After removal of 3 bases from V and 3 bases from J, the junction retains 5 bases not matched to a gene. The time point label on this specimen signifies: baseline before first vaccination. The vaccinee samples were drawn from two UK trials, COV001 and COV002, one of which was a single-blind randomized controlled phase 2/3 trial testing AZD1222 (ChAdOx1 nCoV-19) in healthy adults. For TCRbeta chain sequencing, PBMC samples from trial participants were taken at day 0 and at day 28 after the second dose. Here is what the overall study found, with its caveats: After two AZD1222 doses, both the breadth and the depth of spike-specific TCRs were significantly higher than at day 0 and than in MenACWY recipients. Most participants were white British and females outnumbered males, and the authors suggested that clonal diversity may have been underestimated. Nearly half of unique spike-specific TCRs reportedly recognized epitopes outside regions mutated in the B.1.351 and B.1.1.7 variants. Conclusions about previously exposed vaccinees are limited because only 6 or 7 AZD1222 recipients were SARS-CoV-2 seropositive at baseline. CD4 TCRs associated with the vaccine covered the entire spike protein, and the dominant responses were in regions 160-218 and 743-854. Because no day 14 peak-response samples were available, repertoires were characterized only after the peak T cell response. In the small 56-69-year group, the increase in depth fell short of significance, most likely because of low power.

The CDR3 regions of human TCRbeta chains were subjected to immunosequencing. In the paper's pipeline: TCRs in the repertoires were matched against a reference library of SARS-CoV-2-specific TCRs that had been generated with the MIRA antigen-specificity platform. Breadth was defined as the fraction of unique TCRs that were SARS-CoV-2-associated, and depth was defined as the fraction of total T cells that were SARS-CoV-2-associated. Using the MIRA data, each spike-specific TCR was assigned both to the spike region to which the TCR was reactive and to a CD4 or CD8 class. Log10-transformed breadth and depth values were compared by one-way ANOVA with Sidak's multiple comparisons tests. Drawn from immuneACCESS, this table holds only the in-frame rearrangements with V and J called that TCRdb kept. Clones are partly lost; checked studies trace under half to an unresolved V gene and leave the rest unexplained. Clone size and V and J calls were adopted from that table, with D and trimming inferred from the DNA. The sample yields 110,000 to 150,000 clones; around 89% were counted once. The ten largest clones capture 1.5% to 2% of the sample.

Details on this clone: Its antigen has not been determined. It has no much larger one-base neighbor in the sample; base qualities were not kept.

The source was peripheral blood, collected on day 0 of AZD1222 vaccination. The rearrangement combines TRBV5-1 with TRBJ1-1, with 7 bases aligning to TRBD1. The clonotype originates from an adult in good health. The DNA reads TGCGCCAGCAGCTCGACAGGGTCGTACACTGAAGCTTTCTTT. It is translated as CASSSTGSYTEAFF.